A single sample is the source of the 6 T cell receptor beta chains below, sequenced in a study of CD8+ T cells in alopecia areata. Sequencing used cDNA as its template, made by extracting RNA and reverse transcribing it. Method: immunoSEQ multiplex PCR; TCRdb's copy keeps in-frame clones and lacks some. The sample has 150,000 or so clones; around 87% are singletons. Here the sequenced sample was CD8+ T cells sorted from blood, taken at week 0. These receptors were collected from a human donor with alopecia areata.

This sequence joins TRBV10-2 and TRBJ2-3; possibly TRBD2 for D (6 bases). Germline CDR1 WSHSY, CDR2 SAAADI. V lost 10 bases, J lost 0 bases, and 14 bases lay in between. The CDR3 runs 14 residues. CDR3 loop: CATRGFPSTDTQYF. CDR3 nucleotides: TGCGCCACCCGGGGGTTCCCTAGCACAGATACGCAGTATTTT.

This sequence joins TRBV19 and TRBJ2-7; D is unclear. This CDR3 comprises 13 residues. V was shortened by 3 bases and J by 0 bases, with 6 bases between the two germline ends. Germline V lookup: CDR1 LNHDA, CDR2 SQIVND (reference sequence). The CDR3 sequence is CASSMSGSYEQYF. CDR3 DNA: TGTGCCAGTAGTATGTCAGGCTCCTACGAGCAGTACTTC.

The rearrangement links TRBV7-6 to TRBJ2-3; the match to TRBD1 covers 7 bases. Per germline, CDR1 SGHVS and CDR2 FNYEAQ. The length of the CDR3 is 16 residues. V lost 1 base to trimming and J lost 2 bases; unmatched junction nucleotides: 6. The CDR3 sequence is CASSLVPDRDTDTQYF. In nucleotides, the CDR3 is TGTGCCAGCAGCTTAGTCCCCGACAGGGACACAGATACGCAGTATTTT.

This clone was observed a few times. For the CDR3, the DNA is TGTGCCAGCAGCTTAGCGGAGGGAAGCTCCTACAATGAGCAGTTCTTC. Translating gives CASSLAEGSSYNEQFF. This chain connects TRBV11-2 to TRBJ2-1; TRBD2 is a possible D gene (6 bases). CDR3 length equals 16 residues. V was pared by 1 base and J by 0 bases, with 10 bases between. The germline gives CDR1 SGHAT, CDR2 FQNNGV.

This clone was found once. The same CDR3 is also encoded by other DNA sequences in this sample. This sequence joins TRBV2 and TRBJ2-3, with unresolved D. The CDR3 spans 12 residues. Trimming pared 7 bases from V and 1 base from J, leaving 6 bases between. Looked up from germline, CDR1 is SNHLY and CDR2 is FYNNEI. For the CDR3, the DNA is TGTGCCAGCATTGGCGGCACAGATACGCAGTATTTT. The encoded protein is CASIGGTDTQYF.

The count of this clone is one. The V gene is TRBV12-5, the J gene TRBJ1-2, with D possibly being TRBD1 (5 bases). Per the germline V gene, CDR1 is LGHNT and CDR2 is FRNRAP. The CDR3 contains 17 residues. Between the trimmed V and J ends, which lost 5 bases and 4 bases, there was a span of 23 bases. The DNA of the CDR3 is TGTGCTAGTGGTCGCCCAGTTCTGCAGGGAAAGACCTATGGCTACACCTTC. Its protein is CASGRPVLQGKTYGYTF.